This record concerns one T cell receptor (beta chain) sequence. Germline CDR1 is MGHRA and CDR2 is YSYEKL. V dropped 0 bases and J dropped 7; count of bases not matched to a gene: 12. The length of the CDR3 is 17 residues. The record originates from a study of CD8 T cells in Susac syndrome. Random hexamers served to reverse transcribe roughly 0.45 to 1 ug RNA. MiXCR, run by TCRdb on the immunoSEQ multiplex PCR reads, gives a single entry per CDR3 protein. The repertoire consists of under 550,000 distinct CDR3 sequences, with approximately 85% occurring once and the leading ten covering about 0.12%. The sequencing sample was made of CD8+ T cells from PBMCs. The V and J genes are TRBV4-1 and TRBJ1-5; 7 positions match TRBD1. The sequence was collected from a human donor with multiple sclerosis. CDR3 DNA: TGCGCCAGCAGCCAAGATTCAATGGACAGGTACGGGCAGCCCCAGCATTTT. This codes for CASSQDSMDRYGQPQHF.